Sequencing of this TCR beta chain was carried out in a study of regulatory T cells in long-lasting Graves disease. In the study overall: For a period under 3 months, newly diagnosed Graves' patients had taken antithyroid drugs.

The time point: newly diagnosed GD, antithyroid drugs for less than 3 months. After RNA was extracted from PBMCs, the TCR library was made from it. Study-wide findings and caveats: Persistent disease preferred TRBV28, TRBJ1-2 and TRBJ2-5. Those with persistent Graves' had less TCR diversity than newly diagnosed patients.

To make TCR beta libraries, researchers used iRepertoire HTBI primers and Arm-PCR of CDR3 regions. TCRdb re-analysed the multiplex PCR reads in MiXCR, keeping a single row per CDR3 protein. The profile covers approximately 230,000 distinct CDR3 sequences, with approximately 20% appearing a single time and roughly 23% taken by the ten largest. Germline trimming cut 3 bases from V and 3 bases from J; bases unmatched to any gene: 5. The CDR3 consists of 15 residues. The germline gives CDR1 LNHDA, CDR2 SQIVND (reference sequence). In its sample, this clonotype was seen many times. The antigen remains undetermined.

The sample here was peripheral blood mononuclear cells (PBMCs), taken at new diagnosis, from a patient treated with antithyroid drugs. The source is a female donor with Graves disease. The J gene is TRBJ2-7, the V gene TRBV19; 10 nucleotides match TRBD1. Here the CDR3 reads CASSIMGTGDYEQYF. In DNA form, the CDR3 reads TGTGCCAGTAGTATTATGGGGACAGGGGACTACGAGCAGTACTTC.